This record concerns one T cell receptor (beta chain) sequence. An input of about 0.45 to 1 ug of RNA was subjected to reverse transcription using random hexamers. By means of immunoSEQ multiplex PCR, TCR beta CDR3 spanning 54 Vbeta and 13 Jbeta underwent amplification. TCRdb redid the calling of the immunoSEQ multiplex PCR reads with MiXCR, one entry per CDR3 protein. The table records 130,000 to 150,000 distinct CDR3 sequences, 94% of them present only once. V lost 4 bases and J lost 0; bases outside the gene matches: 9. This CDR3 is 16 amino acids long. Looked up from germline, CDR1 is SQVTM and CDR2 is ANQGSEA. This specimen belongs to a study of CD8 T cells in Susac syndrome.

Sequencing was carried out using CD8+ T cells from PBMCs. The TCR comes from a human donor in good health. V is TRBV29-1 and J is TRBJ2-7; 10 nucleotides align to TRBD2. The CDR3 loop reads CSVGGAGGQSSYEQYF. CDR3 coding DNA: TGCAGCGTTGGGGGAGCGGGAGGGCAGAGCTCCTACGAGCAGTACTTC.